This is a list of T cell receptor beta chains from one sample in a study of blood T cell repertoires in COVID-19. Libraries were prepared by immunoSEQ multiplex PCR; TCRdb keeps only in-frame clonotypes and omits some of them. The table lists about 150,000 clones, 79% of them singletons. The sample taken for sequencing was peripheral blood. The source of these receptors is a man aged 45 to 65 with active or convalescent COVID-19. CDR3s leave out the opening cysteine and the closing phenylalanine or tryptophan.

j_gene: TRBJ2-3; v_gene: TRBV10-3; CDR3aa: AISGLLGGRRKDTQY
j_gene: TRBJ2-7; v_gene: TRBV7-8; CDR3aa: ASSPVPGLRSPRYEQY
j_gene: TRBJ2-7; v_gene: TRBV19; CDR3aa: ASSRTGGATYEQY
j_gene: TRBJ1-4; v_gene: TRBV28; CDR3aa: ASSLGQSKLF
j_gene: TRBJ2-1; v_gene: TRBV10-1; CDR3aa: ATNDGQGAREQF
j_gene: TRBJ2-5; v_gene: TRBV18; CDR3aa: ASSPGTAEETQY
j_gene: TRBJ2-1; v_gene: TRBV5-4; CDR3aa: ASSPPGQRDNEQF
j_gene: TRBJ1-2; v_gene: TRBV28; CDR3aa: ASSSRTGYGYT
j_gene: TRBJ1-6; v_gene: TRBV18; CDR3aa: ASSPPSTGVYSPLH
j_gene: TRBJ1-1; v_gene: TRBV3-1/TRBV3-2; CDR3aa: ASSQGGRAF
j_gene: TRBJ1-5; v_gene: TRBV28; CDR3aa: ASFRGGGDYSNQPQH
j_gene: TRBJ2-2; v_gene: TRBV2; CDR3aa: ASKLLAIGELF
j_gene: TRBJ2-7; v_gene: TRBV6-2/TRBV6-3; CDR3aa: ASSSGGYEQY
j_gene: TRBJ2-7; v_gene: TRBV28; CDR3aa: ASSTKTGGRYEQY
j_gene: TRBJ2-3; v_gene: TRBV27; CDR3aa: ASSRTRASTDTQY
j_gene: TRBJ2-1; v_gene: TRBV11-2; CDR3aa: ASSSRLAGYNEQF
j_gene: TRBJ2-3; v_gene: TRBV7-3; CDR3aa: ASSQGLFEADTQY
j_gene: TRBJ2-5; v_gene: TRBV28; CDR3aa: ASTEGGGWETQY
j_gene: TRBJ2-4; v_gene: TRBV30; CDR3aa: AWSVVDSRIKNIQY
j_gene: TRBJ2-1; v_gene: TRBV15; CDR3aa: ATSRSPSGVDEQF
j_gene: TRBJ1-1; v_gene: TRBV27; CDR3aa: ASSFGGDTEAF
j_gene: TRBJ2-3; v_gene: TRBV7-8; CDR3aa: ASSPIQGSTDTQY
j_gene: TRBJ1-2; v_gene: TRBV15; CDR3aa: ATSRGLGVDYGYT
j_gene: TRBJ1-2; v_gene: TRBV6-5; CDR3aa: ASTPRGNYGYT
j_gene: TRBJ1-2; v_gene: TRBV6-6; CDR3aa: ASTLGGGYGYT
j_gene: TRBJ1-5; v_gene: TRBV6-6; CDR3aa: ASSYREGNQPQH
j_gene: TRBJ1-1; v_gene: TRBV21-1; CDR3aa: ASRGGEDTEAF
j_gene: TRBJ2-5; v_gene: TRBV5-1; CDR3aa: ASSSTSGRETQY
j_gene: TRBJ2-5; v_gene: TRBV5-4; CDR3aa: ASSLDPRGAGGGETQY
j_gene: TRBJ1-2; v_gene: TRBV11-2; CDR3aa: ASHGQDPYGYT
j_gene: TRBJ2-3; v_gene: TRBV7-3; CDR3aa: ASSLILAGSTDTQY
j_gene: TRBJ2-1; v_gene: TRBV20-1; CDR3aa: SASYRSGRARNEQF
j_gene: TRBJ2-7; v_gene: TRBV28; CDR3aa: ASSPGQSSYEQY
j_gene: TRBJ2-5; v_gene: TRBV7-3; CDR3aa: ASSLWDRAAQY
j_gene: TRBJ1-1; v_gene: TRBV28; CDR3aa: ASSYRGQVKAF
j_gene: TRBJ1-1; v_gene: TRBV19; CDR3aa: ASSGRGQRNTEAF
j_gene: TRBJ2-5; v_gene: TRBV5-1; CDR3aa: ASSLGQGKETQY
j_gene: TRBJ2-1; v_gene: TRBV2; CDR3aa: ASGGTSLHNEQF
j_gene: TRBJ1-1; v_gene: TRBV4-2; CDR3aa: ASSPGQGLNTEAF
j_gene: TRBJ2-7; v_gene: TRBV28; CDR3aa: ASSLGGSLQQY
j_gene: TRBJ1-5; v_gene: TRBV27; CDR3aa: ASSPTGTVGNQPQH
j_gene: TRBJ1-4; v_gene: TRBV28; CDR3aa: ASSPQGGTNEKLF
j_gene: TRBJ2-5; v_gene: TRBV15; CDR3aa: ATSRGGGLGETQY
j_gene: TRBJ2-1; v_gene: TRBV11-3; CDR3aa: ASSLDGGRAGNEQF
j_gene: TRBJ1-6; v_gene: TRBV27; CDR3aa: ASSWREESPLH
j_gene: TRBJ2-1; v_gene: TRBV28; CDR3aa: ASSSQGPHNEQF
j_gene: TRBJ1-1; v_gene: TRBV27; CDR3aa: ATRTGGREAF
j_gene: TRBJ2-1; v_gene: TRBV7-3; CDR3aa: ASSLVGGGNEQF
j_gene: TRBJ1-2; v_gene: TRBV18; CDR3aa: AIEPGQEMLANYGYT
j_gene: TRBJ2-4; v_gene: TRBV4-1; CDR3aa: ASSHLAGENIQY
j_gene: TRBJ2-5; v_gene: TRBV11-3; CDR3aa: ASSLDRDLRGSQY
j_gene: TRBJ2-1; v_gene: TRBV5-1; CDR3aa: ASSLRLAGDNEQF
j_gene: TRBJ2-1; v_gene: TRBV7-2; CDR3aa: ASSFMTINNEQF
j_gene: TRBJ2-5; v_gene: TRBV5-1; CDR3aa: ASSRGQNGRLAETQY
j_gene: TRBJ2-2; v_gene: TRBV2; CDR3aa: ASASRNTGELF
j_gene: TRBJ2-7; v_gene: TRBV4-1; CDR3aa: ASSRGTSSYEQY
j_gene: TRBJ2-7; v_gene: TRBV6-5; CDR3aa: ASSSRGRGISYEQY
j_gene: TRBJ1-2; v_gene: TRBV3-1/TRBV3-2; CDR3aa: ASSRGRGYT
j_gene: TRBJ2-7; v_gene: TRBV29-1; CDR3aa: SVEDWGTGLYEQY